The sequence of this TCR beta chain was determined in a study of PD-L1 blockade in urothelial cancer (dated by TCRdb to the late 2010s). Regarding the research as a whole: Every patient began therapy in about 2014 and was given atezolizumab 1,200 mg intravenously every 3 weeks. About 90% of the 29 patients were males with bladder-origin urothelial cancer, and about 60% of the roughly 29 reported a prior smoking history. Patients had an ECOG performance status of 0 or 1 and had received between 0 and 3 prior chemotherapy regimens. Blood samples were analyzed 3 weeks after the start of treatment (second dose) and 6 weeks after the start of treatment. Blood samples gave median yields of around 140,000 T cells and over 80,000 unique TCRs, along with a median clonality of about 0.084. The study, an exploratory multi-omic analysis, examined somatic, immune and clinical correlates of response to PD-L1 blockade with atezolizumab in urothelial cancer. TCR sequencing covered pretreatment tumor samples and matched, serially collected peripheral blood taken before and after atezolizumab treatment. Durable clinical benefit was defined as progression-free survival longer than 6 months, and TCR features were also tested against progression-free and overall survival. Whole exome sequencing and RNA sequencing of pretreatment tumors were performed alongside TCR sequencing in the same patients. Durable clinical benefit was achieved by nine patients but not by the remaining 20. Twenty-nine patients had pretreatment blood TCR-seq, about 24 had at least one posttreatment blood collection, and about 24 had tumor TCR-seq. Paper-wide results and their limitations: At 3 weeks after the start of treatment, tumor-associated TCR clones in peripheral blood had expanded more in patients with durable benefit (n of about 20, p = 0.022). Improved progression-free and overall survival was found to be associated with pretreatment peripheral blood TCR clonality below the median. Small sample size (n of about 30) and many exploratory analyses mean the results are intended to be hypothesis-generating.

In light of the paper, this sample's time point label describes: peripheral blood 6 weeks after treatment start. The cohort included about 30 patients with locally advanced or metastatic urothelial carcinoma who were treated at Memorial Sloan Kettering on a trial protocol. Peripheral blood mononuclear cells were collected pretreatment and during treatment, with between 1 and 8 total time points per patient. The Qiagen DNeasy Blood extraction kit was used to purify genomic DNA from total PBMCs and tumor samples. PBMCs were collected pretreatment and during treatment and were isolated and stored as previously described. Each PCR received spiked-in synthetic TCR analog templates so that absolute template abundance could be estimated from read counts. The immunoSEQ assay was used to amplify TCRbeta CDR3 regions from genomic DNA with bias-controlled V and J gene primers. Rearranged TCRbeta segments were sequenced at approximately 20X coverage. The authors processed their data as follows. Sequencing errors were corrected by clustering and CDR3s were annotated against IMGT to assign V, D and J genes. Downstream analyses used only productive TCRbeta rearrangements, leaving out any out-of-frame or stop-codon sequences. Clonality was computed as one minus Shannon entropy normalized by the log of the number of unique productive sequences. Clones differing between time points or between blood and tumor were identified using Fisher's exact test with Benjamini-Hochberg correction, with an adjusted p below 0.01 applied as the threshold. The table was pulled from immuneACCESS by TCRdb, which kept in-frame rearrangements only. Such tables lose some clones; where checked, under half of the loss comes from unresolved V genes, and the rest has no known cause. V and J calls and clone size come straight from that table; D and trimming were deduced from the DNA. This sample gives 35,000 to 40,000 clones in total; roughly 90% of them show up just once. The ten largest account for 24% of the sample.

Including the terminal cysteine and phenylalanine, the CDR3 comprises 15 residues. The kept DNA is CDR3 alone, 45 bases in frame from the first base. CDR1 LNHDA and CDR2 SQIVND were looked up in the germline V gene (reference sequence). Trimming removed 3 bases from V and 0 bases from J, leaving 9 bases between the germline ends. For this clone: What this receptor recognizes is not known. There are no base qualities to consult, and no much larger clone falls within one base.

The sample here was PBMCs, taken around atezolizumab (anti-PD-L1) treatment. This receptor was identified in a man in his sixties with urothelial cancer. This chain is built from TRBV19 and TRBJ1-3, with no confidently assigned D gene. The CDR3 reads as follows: CASSIEGISGNTIYF. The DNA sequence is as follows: TGTGCCAGTAGTATTGAGGGAATCTCTGGAAACACCATATATTTT.